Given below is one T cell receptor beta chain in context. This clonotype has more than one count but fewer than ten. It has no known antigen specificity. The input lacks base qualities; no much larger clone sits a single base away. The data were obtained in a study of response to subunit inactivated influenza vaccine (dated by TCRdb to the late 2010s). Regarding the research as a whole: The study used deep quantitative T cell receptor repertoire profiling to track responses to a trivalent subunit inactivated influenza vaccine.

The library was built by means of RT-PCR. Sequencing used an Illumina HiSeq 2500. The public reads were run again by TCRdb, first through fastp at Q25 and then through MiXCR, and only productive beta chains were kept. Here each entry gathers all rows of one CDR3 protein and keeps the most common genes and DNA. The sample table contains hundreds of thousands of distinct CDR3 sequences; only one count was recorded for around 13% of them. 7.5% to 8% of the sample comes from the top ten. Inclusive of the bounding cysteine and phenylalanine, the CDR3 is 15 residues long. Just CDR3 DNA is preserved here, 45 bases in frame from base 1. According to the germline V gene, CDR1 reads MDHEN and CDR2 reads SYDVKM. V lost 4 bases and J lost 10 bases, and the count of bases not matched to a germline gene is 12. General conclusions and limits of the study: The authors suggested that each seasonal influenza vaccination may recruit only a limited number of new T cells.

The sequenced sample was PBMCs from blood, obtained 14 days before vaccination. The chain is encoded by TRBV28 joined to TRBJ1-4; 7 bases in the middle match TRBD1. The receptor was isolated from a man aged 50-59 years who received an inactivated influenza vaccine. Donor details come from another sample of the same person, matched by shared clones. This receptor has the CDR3 CASSYPRDSGVKLFF. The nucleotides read TGTGCCAGCAGTTACCCCCGGGACAGCGGTGTAAAACTGTTTTTT.